A selection of T cell receptor beta chains follows, all from one sample in a study of OX40 agonist ivuxolimab in advanced cancers. Sequencing used immunoSEQ multiplex PCR; TCRdb keeps in-frame clones, though not all of them. The sample lists tens of thousands of clones, about 88% occurring once. Source: CD4+ or CD8+ T cells sorted from blood, taken in a trial of the OX40 agonist ivuxolimab. These receptors were collected from an adult with an advanced solid tumor such as melanoma, head and neck, liver or kidney cancer. Both conserved end residues are part of each CDR3. Fields, in order: J gene, V gene, CDR3 protein.

J gene: TRBJ1-3; V gene: TRBV2; CDR3 protein: CASRSGTSSGNTIYF
J gene: TRBJ2-7; V gene: TRBV29-1; CDR3 protein: CSVVGQDYYEQYF
J gene: TRBJ1-1; V gene: TRBV7-9; CDR3 protein: CASSPDGNTEAFF
J gene: TRBJ1-1; V gene: TRBV19; CDR3 protein: CASSMSGTRPNTEAFF
J gene: TRBJ2-1; V gene: TRBV19; CDR3 protein: CASSIEDVYNEQFF
J gene: TRBJ1-1; V gene: TRBV6-5; CDR3 protein: CASRSGTMNTEAFF
J gene: TRBJ1-6; V gene: TRBV4-1; CDR3 protein: CASSQDRGENSPLHF
J gene: TRBJ1-5; V gene: TRBV6-1; CDR3 protein: CASSERSGSGLNQPQHF
J gene: TRBJ2-3; V gene: TRBV6-1; CDR3 protein: CASRISSGRTDTQYF
J gene: TRBJ2-6; V gene: TRBV5-4; CDR3 protein: CASNLQGPSSGANVLTF
J gene: TRBJ1-1; V gene: TRBV7-9; CDR3 protein: CASSLSGGAEAFF
J gene: TRBJ2-4; V gene: TRBV4-1; CDR3 protein: CASSQARDRNIQYF
J gene: TRBJ1-6; V gene: TRBV27; CDR3 protein: CASSTTGGYSPLHF
J gene: TRBJ1-4; V gene: TRBV7-2; CDR3 protein: CASSSGRQGILEKLFF
J gene: TRBJ2-7; V gene: TRBV7-7; CDR3 protein: CASSPGQGAYEQYF
J gene: TRBJ1-2; V gene: TRBV4-1; CDR3 protein: CASSQPPDRGRVGYGYTF